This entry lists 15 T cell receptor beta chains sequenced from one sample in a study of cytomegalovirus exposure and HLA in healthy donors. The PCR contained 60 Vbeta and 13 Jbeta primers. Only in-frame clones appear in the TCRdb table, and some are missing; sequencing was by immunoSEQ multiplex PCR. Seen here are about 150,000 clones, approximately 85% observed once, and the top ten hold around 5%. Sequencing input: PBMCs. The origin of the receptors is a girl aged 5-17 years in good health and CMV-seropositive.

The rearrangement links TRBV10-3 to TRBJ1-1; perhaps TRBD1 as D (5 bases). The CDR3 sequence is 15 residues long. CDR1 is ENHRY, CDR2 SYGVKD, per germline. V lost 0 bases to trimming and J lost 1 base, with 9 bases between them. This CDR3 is CAISESAGRNTEAFF. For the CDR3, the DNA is TGTGCCATCAGTGAGTCTGCAGGGCGGAACACTGAAGCTTTCTTT.

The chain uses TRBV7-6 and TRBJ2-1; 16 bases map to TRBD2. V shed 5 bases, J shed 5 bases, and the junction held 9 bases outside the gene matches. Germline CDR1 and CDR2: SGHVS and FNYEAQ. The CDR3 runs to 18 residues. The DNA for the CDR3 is TGTGCCAGCAGCCCCAGGGGGGGACTAGCGGGGGGGCACAATGAGCAGTTCTTC. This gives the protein CASSPRGGLAGGHNEQFF. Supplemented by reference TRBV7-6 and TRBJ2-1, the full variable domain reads GAGVSQSPRYKVTKRGQDVALRCDPISGHVSLYWYRQALGQGPEFLTYFNYEAQQDKSGLPNDRFSAERPEGSISTLTIQRTEQRDSAMYRCASSPRGGLAGGHNEQFFGPGTRLTVL.

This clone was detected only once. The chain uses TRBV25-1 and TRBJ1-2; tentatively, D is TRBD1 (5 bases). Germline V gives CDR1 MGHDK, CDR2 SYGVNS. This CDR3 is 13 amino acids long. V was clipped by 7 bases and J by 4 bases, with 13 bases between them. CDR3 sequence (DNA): TGTGCCAGCACGCTTACAGGAAGCTATGGCTACACCTTC. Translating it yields CASTLTGSYGYTF.

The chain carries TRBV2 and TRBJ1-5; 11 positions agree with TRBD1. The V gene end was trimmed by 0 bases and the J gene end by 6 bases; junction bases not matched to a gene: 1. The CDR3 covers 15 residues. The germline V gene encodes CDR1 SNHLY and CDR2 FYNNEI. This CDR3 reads CASSEAGTGGQPQHF. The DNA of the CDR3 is TGTGCCAGCAGTGAAGCCGGGACAGGGGGTCAGCCCCAGCATTTT. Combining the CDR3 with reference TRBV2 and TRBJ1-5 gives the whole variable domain EPEVTQTPSHQVTQMGQEVILRCVPISNHLYFYWYRQILGQKVEFLVSFYNNEISEKSEIFDDQFSVERPDGSNFTLKIRSTKLEDSAMYFCASSEAGTGGQPQHFGDGTRLSIL.

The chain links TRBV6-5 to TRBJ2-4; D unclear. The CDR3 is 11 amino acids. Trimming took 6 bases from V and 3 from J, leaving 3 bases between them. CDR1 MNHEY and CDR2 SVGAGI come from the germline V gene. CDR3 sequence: CASRRKNIQYF. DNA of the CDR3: TGTGCCAGCAGGCGCAAAAACATTCAGTACTTC.

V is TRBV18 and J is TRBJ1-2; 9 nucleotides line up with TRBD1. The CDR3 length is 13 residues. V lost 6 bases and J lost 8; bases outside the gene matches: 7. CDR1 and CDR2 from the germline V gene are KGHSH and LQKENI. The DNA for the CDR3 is TGTGCCAGCTCTCCCGGGACAGGGTGGGGCTACACCTTC. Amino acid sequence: CASSPGTGWGYTF. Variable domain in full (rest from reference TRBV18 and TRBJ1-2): NAGVMQNPRHLVRRRGQEARLRCSPMKGHSHVYWYRQLPEEGLKFMVYLQKENIIDESGMPKERFSAEFPKEGPSILRIQQVVRGDSAAYFCASSPGTGWGYTFGSGTRLTVV.

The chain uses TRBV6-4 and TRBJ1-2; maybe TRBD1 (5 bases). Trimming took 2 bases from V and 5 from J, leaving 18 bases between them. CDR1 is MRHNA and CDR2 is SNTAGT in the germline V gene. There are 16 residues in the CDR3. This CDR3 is CASSDNHGREVYGYTF. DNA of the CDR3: TGTGCCAGCAGTGACAACCATGGCAGGGAAGTTTATGGCTACACCTTC.

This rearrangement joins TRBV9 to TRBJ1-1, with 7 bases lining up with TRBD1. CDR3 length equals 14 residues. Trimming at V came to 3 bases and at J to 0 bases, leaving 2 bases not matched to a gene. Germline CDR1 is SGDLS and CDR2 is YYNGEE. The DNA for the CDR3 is TGTGCCAGCAGCGCAGGGGGGTTGAACACTGAAGCTTTCTTT. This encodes CASSAGGLNTEAFF.

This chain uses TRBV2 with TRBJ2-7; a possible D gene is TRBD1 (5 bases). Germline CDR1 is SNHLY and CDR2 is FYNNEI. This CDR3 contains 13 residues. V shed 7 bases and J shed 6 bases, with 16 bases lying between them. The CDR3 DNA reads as TGTGCCAGCATGGGCCCAGGGTTAACCGAGCAGTACTTC. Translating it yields CASMGPGLTEQYF.

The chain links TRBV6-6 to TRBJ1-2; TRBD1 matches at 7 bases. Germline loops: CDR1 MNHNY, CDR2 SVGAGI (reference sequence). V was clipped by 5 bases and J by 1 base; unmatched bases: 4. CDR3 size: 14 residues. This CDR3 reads CASSGTVSNYGYTF. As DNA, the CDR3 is TGTGCCAGCAGTGGGACAGTTAGTAACTATGGCTACACCTTC.

In DNA form, the CDR3 reads TGCGCCAGCAGCCCTCGGCAGGGGCCTGGAAACACCATATATTTT. Translation gives CASSPRQGPGNTIYF. V is TRBV4-1 and J is TRBJ1-3, with a possible D match to TRBD1 (6 bases). CDR1 MGHRA and CDR2 YSYEKL come from the germline V gene. The CDR3 length is 15 residues. Trimming cost V 4 bases and J 2 bases, with 12 bases left between them.

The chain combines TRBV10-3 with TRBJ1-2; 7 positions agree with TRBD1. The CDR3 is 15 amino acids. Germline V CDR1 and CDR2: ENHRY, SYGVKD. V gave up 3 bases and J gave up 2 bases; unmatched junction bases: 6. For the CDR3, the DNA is TGTGCCATCAGTGAAAGGGACAGACTGAACTATGGCTACACCTTC. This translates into CAISERDRLNYGYTF.

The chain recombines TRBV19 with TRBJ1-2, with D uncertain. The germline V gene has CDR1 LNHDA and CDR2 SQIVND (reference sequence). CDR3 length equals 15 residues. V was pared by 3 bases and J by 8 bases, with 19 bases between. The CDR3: CASSISSGSVSGYTF. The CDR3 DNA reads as TGTGCCAGTAGTATCAGTTCCGGGTCGGTTAGCGGCTACACCTTC. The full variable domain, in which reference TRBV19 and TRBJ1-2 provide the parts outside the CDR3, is DGGITQSPKYLFRKEGQNVTLSCEQNLNHDAMYWYRQDPGQGLRLIYYSQIVNDFQKGDIAEGYSVSREKKESFPLTVTSAQKNPTAFYLCASSISSGSVSGYTFGSGTRLTVV.

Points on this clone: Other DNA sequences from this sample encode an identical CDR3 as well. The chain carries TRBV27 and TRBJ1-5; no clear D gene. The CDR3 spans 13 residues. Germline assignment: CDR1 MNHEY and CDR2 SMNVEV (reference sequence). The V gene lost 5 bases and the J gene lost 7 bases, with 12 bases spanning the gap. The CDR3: CASSAATRQPQHF. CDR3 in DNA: TGTGCCAGCAGTGCCGCAACGAGGCAGCCCCAGCATTTT.

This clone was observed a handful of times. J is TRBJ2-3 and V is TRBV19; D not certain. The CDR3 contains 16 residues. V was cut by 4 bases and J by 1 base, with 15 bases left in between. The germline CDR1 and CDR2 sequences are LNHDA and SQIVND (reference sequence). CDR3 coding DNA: TGTGCCAGTAGTAAGTTAGCCGGCCTCGGCACAGATACGCAGTATTTT. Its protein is CASSKLAGLGTDTQYF.